This is a list of T cell receptor beta chains from one sample in a study of blood T cell repertoires in COVID-19. Method: immunoSEQ multiplex PCR; TCRdb's copy keeps in-frame clones and lacks some. The table shows tens of thousands of clones, with approximately 79% occurring only once. The sample taken for sequencing was peripheral blood. The origin of the receptors is a man aged 60-69 years with acute or convalescent COVID-19. Both conserved end residues are part of each CDR3. The D gene is left open where the match is weak. A row's size may be missing; if present it is once, few, many or a size class.

D	V	J	size	DNA	CDR3
TRBD1	TRBV19	TRBJ1-2	-	TGTGCCAGTAGTATGGGACAGGGAGACGGCTACACCTTC	CASSMGQGDGYTF
-	TRBV27	TRBJ1-2	-	TGTGCCAGCCGCCCGAGAGGCTCCCTCCCCTATGGCTACACCTTC	CASRPRGSLPYGYTF
TRBD1	TRBV7-9	TRBJ1-5	few	TGTGCCAGCAGCTCGGGACAGGCCAATCAGCCCCAGCATTTT	CASSSGQANQPQHF
TRBD1	TRBV7-3	TRBJ1-1	-	TGTGCCAGCAGCTCGGGACAGTCGGATGAAGCTTTCTTT	CASSSGQSDEAFF
-	TRBV2	TRBJ1-5	-	TGTGCCAGCAGGTTGCAGGGAGGTATGAATCAGCCCCAGCATTTT	CASRLQGGMNQPQHF
TRBD1	TRBV6-5	TRBJ1-5	-	TGTGCCAGCAGCCCGACAGGGACGGGCAATCAGCCCCAGCATTTT	CASSPTGTGNQPQHF
-	TRBV18	TRBJ2-2	-	TGTGCCAGCTCACCAAGCCAGGATACAACCGGGGAGCTGTTTTTT	CASSPSQDTTGELFF
-	TRBV12-3/TRBV12-4	TRBJ2-7	once	TGTGCCAGCAGCCCCGACAGCTCCTACGAGCAGTACTTC	CASSPDSSYEQYF
-	TRBV18	TRBJ2-3	-	TGTGCCAGCTCACAATCAGGGCCTGATACGCAGTATTTT	CASSQSGPDTQYF
-	TRBV7-3	TRBJ2-1	few	TGTGCCAGCAGCCTAGCGTACGCGAGCTCCTACAATGAGCAGTTCTTC	CASSLAYASSYNEQFF
-	TRBV19	TRBJ2-5	-	TGTGCCAGTAGTATGGAGGGGGAGACCCAGTACTTC	CASSMEGETQYF
-	TRBV18	TRBJ1-5	-	TGTGCCAGCTCACCGACCGACAGGTATAGCAATCAGCCCCAGCATTTT	CASSPTDRYSNQPQHF
TRBD1	TRBV6-4	TRBJ1-3	-	TGTGCCAGCAGTGACGCCTTGACAGGGCTCTTCAACACCATATATTTT	CASSDALTGLFNTIYF
TRBD1	TRBV15	TRBJ1-4	-	TGTGCCACCGCGGACAGGCTAGCAACTAATGAAAAACTGTTTTTT	CATADRLATNEKLFF
-	TRBV5-1	TRBJ1-4	once	TGCGCCAGCAGCCCTCCCCCCCCGGGGGGTGAAAAACTGTTTTTT	CASSPPPPGGEKLFF
TRBD2	TRBV4-2	TRBJ2-7	few	TGTGCCAGCAGCCAGGAGGGAGGGAGACACTACGAGCAGTACTTC	CASSQEGGRHYEQYF
TRBD1	TRBV28	TRBJ2-2	-	TGTGCCAGCAGAACCGACAGGGACACCGGGGAGCTGTTTTTT	CASRTDRDTGELFF
TRBD1	TRBV13	TRBJ2-3	-	TGTGCCAGCAGCTTAGGGGACAGGGGCGTCCCGGGCACAGATACGCAGTATTTT	CASSLGDRGVPGTDTQYF
TRBD2	TRBV30	TRBJ2-7	few	TGTGCCGGGAGGTCGGGAGCGGGATTTGGGAACGAGCAGTACTTC	CAGRSGAGFGNEQYF
-	TRBV5-7	TRBJ2-1	-	TGTGCCAGCACCTGTCTCCCACAGTTACCCAATGAGCAGTTCTTC	CASTCLPQLPNEQFF
TRBD1	TRBV11-2	TRBJ1-6	-	TGTGCCAGCAGTCGGGACAGGGGATCACCCCTCCACTTT	CASSRDRGSPLHF
-	TRBV2	TRBJ1-1	once	TGTGCCAGCAGCGAACAGGTATCTGAAGCTTTCTTT	CASSEQVSEAFF
-	TRBV3-1/TRBV3-2	TRBJ1-4	few	TGTGCCAGCAGCCAAAGCCGAGCGAATGAAAAACTGTTTTTT	CASSQSRANEKLFF
-	TRBV28	TRBJ2-7	-	TGTGCCAGCAGACCTAATCCCCTCGGCTACGAGCAGTACTTC	CASRPNPLGYEQYF
TRBD2	TRBV7-9	TRBJ2-3	-	TGTGCCAGCAGCTTAGGTCTAGCGGGAGAATGGGATACGCAGTATTTT	CASSLGLAGEWDTQYF
-	TRBV7-2	TRBJ2-1	-	TGTGCCAGCAGCTTGAAACCACGGAATGAGCAGTTCTTC	CASSLKPRNEQFF
-	TRBV5-4	TRBJ1-3	-	TGTGCCAGCAGCTCGTCCCAGGGTAGCGGAACCATATATTTT	CASSSSQGSGTIYF
-	TRBV21-1	TRBJ1-5	few	TGTGCCAGCAGCTTCCCGGGGGTGAACAATCAGCCCCAGCATTTT	CASSFPGVNNQPQHF
TRBD1	TRBV5-5	TRBJ2-7	-	TGTGCCAGCAGCCCCAGGACAGGGGTAGTAGAGCAGTACTTC	CASSPRTGVVEQYF